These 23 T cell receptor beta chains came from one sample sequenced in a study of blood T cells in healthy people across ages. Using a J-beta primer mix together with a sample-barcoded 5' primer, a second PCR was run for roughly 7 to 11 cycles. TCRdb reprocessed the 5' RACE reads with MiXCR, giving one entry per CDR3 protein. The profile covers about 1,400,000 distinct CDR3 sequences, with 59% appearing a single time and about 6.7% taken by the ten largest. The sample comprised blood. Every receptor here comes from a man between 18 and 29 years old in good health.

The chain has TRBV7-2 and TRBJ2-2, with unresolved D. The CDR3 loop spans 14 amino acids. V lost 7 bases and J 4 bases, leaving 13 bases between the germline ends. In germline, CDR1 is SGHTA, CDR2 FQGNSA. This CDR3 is CASTPAILTGELFF. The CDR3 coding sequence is TGTGCCAGCACCCCCGCAATTCTCACCGGGGAGCTGTTTTTT. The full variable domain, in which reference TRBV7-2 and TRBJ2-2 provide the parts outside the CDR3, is GAGVSQSPSNKVTEKGKDVELRCDPISGHTALYWYRQSLGQGLEFLIYFQGNSAPDKSGLPSDRFSAERTGGSVSTLTIQRTQQEDSAVYLCASTPAILTGELFFGEGSRLTVL.

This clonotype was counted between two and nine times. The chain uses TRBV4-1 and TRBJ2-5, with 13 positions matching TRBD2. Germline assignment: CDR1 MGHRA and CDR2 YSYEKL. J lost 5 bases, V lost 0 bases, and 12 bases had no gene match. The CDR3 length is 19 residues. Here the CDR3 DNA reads TGCGCCAGCAGCCAAGAATTACCGGGACTAGCGGGGTCTGAGGAGACCCAGTACTTC. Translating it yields CASSQELPGLAGSEETQYF.

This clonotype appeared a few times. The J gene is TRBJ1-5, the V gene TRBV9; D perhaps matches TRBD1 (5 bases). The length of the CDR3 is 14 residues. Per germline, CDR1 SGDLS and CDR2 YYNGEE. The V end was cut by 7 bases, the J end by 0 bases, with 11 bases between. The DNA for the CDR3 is TGTGCCAGCGGTCAGGGTAATAGCAATCAGCCCCAGCATTTT. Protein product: CASGQGNSNQPQHF. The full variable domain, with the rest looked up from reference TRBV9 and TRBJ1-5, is DSGVTQTPKHLITATGQRVTLRCSPRSGDLSVYWYQQSLDQGLQFLIQYYNGEERAKGNILERFSAQQFPDLHSELNLSSLELGDSALYFCASGQGNSNQPQHFGDGTRLSIL.

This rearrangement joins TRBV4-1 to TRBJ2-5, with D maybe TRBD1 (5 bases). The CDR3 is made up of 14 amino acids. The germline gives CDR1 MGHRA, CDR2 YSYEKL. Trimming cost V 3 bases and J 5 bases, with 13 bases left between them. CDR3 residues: CASSHGMTAETQYF. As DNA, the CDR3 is TGCGCCAGCAGCCACGGCATGACAGCTGAGACCCAGTACTTC.

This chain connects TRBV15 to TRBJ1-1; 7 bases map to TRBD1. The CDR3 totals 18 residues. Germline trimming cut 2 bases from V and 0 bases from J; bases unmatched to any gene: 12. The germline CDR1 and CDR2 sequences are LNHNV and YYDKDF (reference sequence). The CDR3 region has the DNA TGTGCCACCAGCAGATACCCGGAGGGGGCTGATTTGAACACTGAAGCTTTCTTT. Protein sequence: CATSRYPEGADLNTEAFF.

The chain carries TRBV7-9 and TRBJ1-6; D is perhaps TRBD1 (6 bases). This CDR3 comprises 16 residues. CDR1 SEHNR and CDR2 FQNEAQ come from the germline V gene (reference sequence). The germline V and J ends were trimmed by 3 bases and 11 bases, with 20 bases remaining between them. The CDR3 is CASSLDPGGPLAPLHF. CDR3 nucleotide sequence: TGTGCCAGCAGCTTGGATCCGGGGGGGCCCTTAGCACCCCTCCACTTT.

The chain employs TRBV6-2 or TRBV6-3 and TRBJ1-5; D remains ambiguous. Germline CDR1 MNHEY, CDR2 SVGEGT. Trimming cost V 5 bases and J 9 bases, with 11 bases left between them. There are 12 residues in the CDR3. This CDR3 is CASSPGPSPQHF. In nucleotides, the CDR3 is TGTGCCAGCAGTCCAGGCCCTTCGCCCCAGCATTTT.

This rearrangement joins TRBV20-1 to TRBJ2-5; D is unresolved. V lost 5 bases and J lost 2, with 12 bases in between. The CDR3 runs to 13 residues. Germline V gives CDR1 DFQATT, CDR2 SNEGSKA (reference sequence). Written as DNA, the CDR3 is TGCAGTGCTCCTACAAGTGGGCAAGAGACCCAGTACTTC. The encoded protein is CSAPTSGQETQYF.

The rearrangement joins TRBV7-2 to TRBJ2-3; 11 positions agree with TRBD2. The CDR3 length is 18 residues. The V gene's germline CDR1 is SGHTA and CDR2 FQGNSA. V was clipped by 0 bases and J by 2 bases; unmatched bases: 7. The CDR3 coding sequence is TGTGCCAGCAGCTTAGCGCTAGCGGGAGGACGGGACACAGATACGCAGTATTTT. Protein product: CASSLALAGGRDTDTQYF.

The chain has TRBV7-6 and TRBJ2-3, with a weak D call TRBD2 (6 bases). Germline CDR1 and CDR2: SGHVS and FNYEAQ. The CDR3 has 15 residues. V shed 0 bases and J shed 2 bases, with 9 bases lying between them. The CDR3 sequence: CASSLASDYTDTQYF. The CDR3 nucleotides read TGTGCCAGCAGCTTAGCCTCGGACTACACAGATACGCAGTATTTT. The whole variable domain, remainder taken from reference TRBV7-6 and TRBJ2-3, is GAGVSQSPRYKVTKRGQDVALRCDPISGHVSLYWYRQALGQGPEFLTYFNYEAQQDKSGLPNDRFSAERPEGSISTLTIQRTEQRDSAMYRCASSLASDYTDTQYFGPGTRLTVL.

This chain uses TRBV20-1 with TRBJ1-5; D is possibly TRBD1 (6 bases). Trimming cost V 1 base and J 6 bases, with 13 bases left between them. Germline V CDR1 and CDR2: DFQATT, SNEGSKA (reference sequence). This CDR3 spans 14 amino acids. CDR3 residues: CSARGDTARQPQHF. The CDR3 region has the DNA TGCAGTGCTAGAGGGGACACGGCGCGTCAGCCCCAGCATTTT.

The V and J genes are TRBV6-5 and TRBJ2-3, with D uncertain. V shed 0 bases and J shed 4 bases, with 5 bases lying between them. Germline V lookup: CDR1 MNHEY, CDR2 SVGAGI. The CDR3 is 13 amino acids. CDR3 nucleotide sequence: TGTGCCAGCAGTTACTCGGCGGCAGATACGCAGTATTTT. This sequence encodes CASSYSAADTQYF.

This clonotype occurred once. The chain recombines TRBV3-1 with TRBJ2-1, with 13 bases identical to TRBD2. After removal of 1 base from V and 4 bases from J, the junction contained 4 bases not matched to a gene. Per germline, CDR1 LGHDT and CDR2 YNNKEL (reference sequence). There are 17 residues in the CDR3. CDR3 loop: CASSQGTSGRGYNEQFF. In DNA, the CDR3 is TGTGCCAGCAGCCAAGGTACTAGCGGGAGGGGTTACAATGAGCAGTTCTTC.

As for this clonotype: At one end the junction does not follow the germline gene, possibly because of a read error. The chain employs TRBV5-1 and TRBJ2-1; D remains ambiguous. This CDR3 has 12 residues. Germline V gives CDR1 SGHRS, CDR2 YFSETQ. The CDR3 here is CASSLDRNVQFF. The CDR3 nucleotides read TGCGCCAGCAGCTTGGATCGGAATGTGCAGTTCTTC.

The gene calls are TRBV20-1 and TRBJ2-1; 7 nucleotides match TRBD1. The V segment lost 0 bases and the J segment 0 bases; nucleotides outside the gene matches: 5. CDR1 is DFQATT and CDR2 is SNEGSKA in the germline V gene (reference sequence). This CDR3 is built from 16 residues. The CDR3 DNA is TGCAGTGCTAGAGATCACCGGGACAGCTCCTACAATGAGCAGTTCTTC. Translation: CSARDHRDSSYNEQFF.

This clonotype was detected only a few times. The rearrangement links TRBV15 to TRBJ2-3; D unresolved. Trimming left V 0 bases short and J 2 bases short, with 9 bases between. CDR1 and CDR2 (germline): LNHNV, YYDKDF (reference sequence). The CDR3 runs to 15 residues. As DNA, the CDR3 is TGTGCCACCAGCAGAGATTTGGGGTCCACAGATACGCAGTATTTT. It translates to CATSRDLGSTDTQYF.

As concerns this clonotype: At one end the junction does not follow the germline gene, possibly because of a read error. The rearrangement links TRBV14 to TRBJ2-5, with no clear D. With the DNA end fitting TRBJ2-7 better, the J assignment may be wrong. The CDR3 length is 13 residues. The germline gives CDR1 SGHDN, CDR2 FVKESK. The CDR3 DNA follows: TGTGCCAGAAGCCAAGACGTCGCCTACGAGCAGTACTTC. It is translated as CARSQDVAYEQYF.

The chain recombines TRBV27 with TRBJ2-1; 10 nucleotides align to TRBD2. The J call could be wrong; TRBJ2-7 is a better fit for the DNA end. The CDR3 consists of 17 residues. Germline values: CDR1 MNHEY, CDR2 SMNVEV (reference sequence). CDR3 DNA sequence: TGTGCCAGCAGCCTGCGGCGTAGCGGGAGGAACGTCTACGAGCAGTACTTC. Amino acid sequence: CASSLRRSGRNVYEQYF.

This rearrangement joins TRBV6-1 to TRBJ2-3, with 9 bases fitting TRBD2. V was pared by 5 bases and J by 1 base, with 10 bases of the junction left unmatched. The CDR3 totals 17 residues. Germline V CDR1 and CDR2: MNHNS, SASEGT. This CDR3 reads CASSLAGLSRGTDTQYF. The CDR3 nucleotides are TGTGCCAGCAGTCTAGCGGGGTTATCACGAGGCACAGATACGCAGTATTTT.

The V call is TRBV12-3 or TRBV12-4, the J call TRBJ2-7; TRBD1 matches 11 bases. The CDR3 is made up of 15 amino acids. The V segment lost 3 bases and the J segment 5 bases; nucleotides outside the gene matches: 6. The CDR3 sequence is CASSLLDRGLDEQYF. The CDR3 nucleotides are TGTGCCAGCAGTTTGTTGGACAGGGGGCTCGACGAGCAGTACTTC.

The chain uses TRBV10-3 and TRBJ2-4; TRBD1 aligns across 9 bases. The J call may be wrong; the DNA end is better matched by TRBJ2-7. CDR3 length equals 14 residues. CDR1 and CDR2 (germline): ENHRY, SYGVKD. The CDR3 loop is CAIDSGQGPYEQYF. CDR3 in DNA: TGTGCCATAGATTCGGGACAGGGCCCTTACGAGCAGTACTTC.

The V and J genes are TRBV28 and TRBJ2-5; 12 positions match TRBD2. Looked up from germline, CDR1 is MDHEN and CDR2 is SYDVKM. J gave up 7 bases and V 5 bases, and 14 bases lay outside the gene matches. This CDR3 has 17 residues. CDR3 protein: CASSPRLAGVRWGTQYF. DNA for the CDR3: TGTGCCAGCAGTCCTCGACTAGCGGGGGTACGGTGGGGGACCCAGTACTTC.

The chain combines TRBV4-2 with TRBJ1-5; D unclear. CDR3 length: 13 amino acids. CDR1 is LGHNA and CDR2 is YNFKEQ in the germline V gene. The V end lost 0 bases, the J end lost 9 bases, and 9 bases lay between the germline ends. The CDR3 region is CASSQDPVGPQHF. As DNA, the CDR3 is TGTGCCAGCAGCCAAGATCCTGTTGGGCCCCAGCATTTT.